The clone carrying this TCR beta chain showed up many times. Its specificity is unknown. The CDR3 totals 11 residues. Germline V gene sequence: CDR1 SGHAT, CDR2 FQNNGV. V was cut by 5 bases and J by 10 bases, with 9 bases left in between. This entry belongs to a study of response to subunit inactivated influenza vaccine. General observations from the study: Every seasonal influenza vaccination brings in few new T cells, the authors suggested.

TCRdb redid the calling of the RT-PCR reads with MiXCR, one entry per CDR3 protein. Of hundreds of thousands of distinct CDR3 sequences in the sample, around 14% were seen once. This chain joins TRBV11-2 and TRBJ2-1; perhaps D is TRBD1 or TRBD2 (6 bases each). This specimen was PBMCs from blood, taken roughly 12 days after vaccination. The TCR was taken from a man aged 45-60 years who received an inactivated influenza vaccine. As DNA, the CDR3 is TGTGCCAGCAGCCAGGGGAGGGAGCAGTTCTTC. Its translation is CASSQGREQFF. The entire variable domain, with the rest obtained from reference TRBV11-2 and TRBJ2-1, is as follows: EAGVAQSPRYKIIEKRQSVAFWCNPISGHATLYWYQQILGQGPKLLIQFQNNGVVDDSQLPKDRFSAERLKGVDSTLKIQPAKLEDSAVYLCASSQGREQFFGPGTRLTVL.